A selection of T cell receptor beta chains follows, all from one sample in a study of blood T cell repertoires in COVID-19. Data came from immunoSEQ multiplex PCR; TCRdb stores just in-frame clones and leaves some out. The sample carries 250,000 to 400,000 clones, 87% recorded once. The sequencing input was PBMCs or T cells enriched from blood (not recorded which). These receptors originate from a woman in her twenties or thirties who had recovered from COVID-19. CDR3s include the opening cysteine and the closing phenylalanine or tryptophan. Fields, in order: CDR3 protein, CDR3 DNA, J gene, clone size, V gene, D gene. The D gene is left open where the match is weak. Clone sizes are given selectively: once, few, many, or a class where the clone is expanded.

CDR3: CASSGQGEGGYTF; DNA: TGCGCCAGCAGCGGACAGGGGGAGGGAGGCTACACCTTC; J: TRBJ1-2; size: .; V: TRBV5-1; D: TRBD1
CDR3: CASSLAGPRTEAFF; DNA: TGTGCCAGCAGCTTAGCGGGGCCTAGGACTGAAGCTTTCTTT; J: TRBJ1-1; size: .; V: TRBV7-6; D: .
CDR3: CASSAGLAAQETQYF; DNA: TGTGCCAGCAGCGCCGGACTAGCGGCGCAAGAGACCCAGTACTTC; J: TRBJ2-5; size: .; V: TRBV5-5; D: TRBD2
CDR3: CASSPGTGVLGTEAFF; DNA: TGTGCCAGCAGCCCGGGGACAGGGGTGTTGGGCACTGAAGCTTTCTTT; J: TRBJ1-1; size: .; V: TRBV5-6; D: TRBD1
CDR3: CSVEEFGRNYGYTF; DNA: TGCAGCGTTGAAGAATTCGGGAGGAACTATGGCTACACCTTC; J: TRBJ1-2; size: .; V: TRBV29-1; D: .
CDR3: CASSRSFLAGPRGELFF; DNA: TGTGCCAGCAGTCGCTCATTTCTAGCGGGCCCCCGGGGGGAGCTGTTTTTT; J: TRBJ2-2; size: many; V: TRBV6-6; D: TRBD2
CDR3: CASSQDRGSNQPQHF; DNA: TGCGCCAGCAGCCAAGATAGGGGTAGCAATCAGCCCCAGCATTTT; J: TRBJ1-5; size: .; V: TRBV4-3; D: .
CDR3: CASSPGQYNEQFF; DNA: TGTGCCAGCAGCCCCGGACAGTACAATGAGCAGTTCTTC; J: TRBJ2-1; size: .; V: TRBV5-4; D: .
CDR3: CASGFGDTGGRAHTF; DNA: TGCGCCAGCGGCTTTGGGGACACGGGGGGAAGAGCTCACACCTTC; J: TRBJ1-2; size: .; V: TRBV5-1; D: .
CDR3: CASSEGSRGGNTQYF; DNA: TGTGCCAGCAGTGAAGGTTCCCGGGGGGGAAATACGCAGTATTTT; J: TRBJ2-3; size: .; V: TRBV2; D: TRBD2
CDR3: CASSQYGTRDYGNNEQFF; DNA: TGCGCCAGCAGCCAGTACGGGACTAGGGATTACGGGAACAATGAGCAGTTCTTC; J: TRBJ2-1; size: .; V: TRBV4-1; D: TRBD2
CDR3: CASSQTGFTEAFF; DNA: TGCGCCAGCAGCCAGACAGGGTTCACTGAAGCTTTCTTT; J: TRBJ1-1; size: .; V: TRBV5-1; D: TRBD1
CDR3: CSALVQEQFF; DNA: TGCAGCGCCCTCGTTCAGGAGCAGTTCTTC; J: TRBJ2-1; size: .; V: TRBV29-1; D: .
CDR3: CASSQSTATNEKLFF; DNA: TGCGCCAGCAGTCAATCGACAGCAACTAATGAAAAACTGTTTTTT; J: TRBJ1-4; size: .; V: TRBV23-1; D: .
CDR3: CASSFRGRDYGYTF; DNA: TGTGCCAGCAGTTTTAGGGGTCGGGACTATGGCTACACCTTC; J: TRBJ1-2; size: .; V: TRBV28; D: .
CDR3: CASFLYSSGNTIYF; DNA: TGTGCCAGCTTCTTATACAGCTCTGGAAACACCATATATTTT; J: TRBJ1-3; size: .; V: TRBV18; D: .
CDR3: CASRDRGGNTIYF; DNA: TGTGCCAGCAGAGATCGGGGTGGAAACACCATATATTTT; J: TRBJ1-3; size: .; V: TRBV6-5; D: .
CDR3: CAIRDLNKNTEAFF; DNA: TGTGCCATCAGGGACTTAAACAAGAACACTGAAGCTTTCTTT; J: TRBJ1-1; size: .; V: TRBV10-3; D: .
CDR3: CASSSNNMRGVGTQYF; DNA: TGTGCCAGCAGCTCCAACAATATGCGGGGGGTTGGAACCCAGTACTTC; J: TRBJ2-5; size: .; V: TRBV7-2; D: TRBD2
CDR3: CASSQEDRARYGYTF; DNA: TGCGCCAGCAGCCAAGAAGACAGGGCGCGGTATGGCTACACCTTC; J: TRBJ1-2; size: .; V: TRBV4-1; D: TRBD1
CDR3: CASSVSRNSPLHF; DNA: TGTGCCAGCAGCGTATCCAGGAATTCACCCCTCCACTTT; J: TRBJ1-6; size: few; V: TRBV9; D: .
CDR3: CASSSTGVDGYTF; DNA: TGTGCCAGCAGTTCGACAGGGGTGGATGGCTACACCTTC; J: TRBJ1-2; size: .; V: TRBV11-2; D: TRBD1
CDR3: CASSLGLAGAGEQFF; DNA: TGCGCCAGCAGCTTGGGGCTAGCGGGGGCTGGGGAGCAGTTCTTC; J: TRBJ2-1; size: .; V: TRBV5-1; D: TRBD2
CDR3: CASSLLGQGVNEKLFF; DNA: TGCGCCAGCAGCTTGCTGGGACAGGGAGTTAATGAAAAACTGTTTTTT; J: TRBJ1-4; size: .; V: TRBV5-1; D: TRBD1
CDR3: CASSVGRGGRSETQYF; DNA: TGTGCCAGCAGCGTAGGGCGGGGGGGTCGTTCGGAGACCCAGTACTTC; J: TRBJ2-5; size: .; V: TRBV9; D: TRBD2
CDR3: CASSQEGIAGVGTDTQYF; DNA: TGCGCCAGCAGCCAAGAGGGAATAGCGGGGGTTGGCACAGATACGCAGTATTTT; J: TRBJ2-3; size: .; V: TRBV4-3; D: TRBD2
CDR3: CASSHSGGAGGEQFF; DNA: TGTGCCAGCAGCCATAGCGGGGGGGCTGGCGGTGAGCAGTTCTTC; J: TRBJ2-1; size: .; V: TRBV5-4; D: TRBD2
CDR3: CASSSDRGGTQYF; DNA: TGTGCCAGTAGCTCGGACAGGGGCGGGACCCAGTACTTC; J: TRBJ2-5; size: .; V: TRBV19; D: TRBD1
CDR3: CASSTPGTGASYEQYF; DNA: TGTGCCAGTAGTACCCCCGGGACAGGGGCGTCCTACGAGCAGTACTTC; J: TRBJ2-7; size: .; V: TRBV19; D: TRBD1
CDR3: CASTLGGGSEAFF; DNA: TGCGCCAGCACCCTAGGGGGCGGCTCTGAAGCTTTCTTT; J: TRBJ1-1; size: .; V: TRBV10-2; D: TRBD1
CDR3: CASSEVRQGVLYGYTF; DNA: TGTGCCAGCAGTGAAGTAAGACAGGGGGTCCTCTATGGCTACACCTTC; J: TRBJ1-2; size: .; V: TRBV2; D: TRBD1
CDR3: CATSDLVAGADTQYF; DNA: TGTGCCACCAGTGATTTGGTAGCGGGGGCAGATACGCAGTATTTT; J: TRBJ2-3; size: .; V: TRBV24-1; D: TRBD2
CDR3: CSVVDRVGYEQYF; DNA: TGCAGCGTCGTTGACAGGGTTGGGTACGAGCAGTACTTC; J: TRBJ2-7; size: .; V: TRBV29-1; D: TRBD1
CDR3: CASRLQVRTTEAFF; DNA: TGTGCCAGCAGATTACAGGTTAGAACAACTGAAGCTTTCTTT; J: TRBJ1-1; size: .; V: TRBV28; D: .
CDR3: CASSSGWSSSTDTQYF; DNA: TGTGCCAGCAGCTCCGGGTGGTCGTCTAGCACAGATACGCAGTATTTT; J: TRBJ2-3; size: .; V: TRBV5-4; D: .
CDR3: CASSFGTSGRFNEQFF; DNA: TGTGCCAGCAGCTTTGGGACTAGCGGGCGTTTCAATGAGCAGTTCTTC; J: TRBJ2-1; size: .; V: TRBV9; D: TRBD2
CDR3: CASRPLSSGGTDTQYF; DNA: TGTGCCAGTAGACCCCTTTCTAGCGGGGGGACAGATACGCAGTATTTT; J: TRBJ2-3; size: .; V: TRBV19; D: TRBD2
CDR3: CASSWGTGAGVTEAFF; DNA: TGTGCCAGCAGCTGGGGAACAGGGGCAGGGGTCACTGAAGCTTTCTTT; J: TRBJ1-1; size: .; V: TRBV5-8; D: TRBD1
CDR3: CASSLVSGETSGTGQETQYF; DNA: TGTGCCAGCAGCTTGGTGTCAGGGGAGACTAGCGGGACGGGGCAAGAGACCCAGTACTTC; J: TRBJ2-5; size: .; V: TRBV5-8; D: TRBD2
CDR3: CASSPPDRDYAGELFF; DNA: TGTGCCAGCAGCCCGCCGGACAGGGATTATGCCGGGGAGCTGTTTTTT; J: TRBJ2-2; size: .; V: TRBV7-9; D: TRBD1
CDR3: CASSVGGAGQETQYF; DNA: TGTGCCAGCAGCGTAGGGGGCGCGGGGCAAGAGACCCAGTACTTC; J: TRBJ2-5; size: few; V: TRBV13; D: .